This T cell receptor (beta chain) was observed in a study of T cell responses to AZD1222 COVID-19 vaccine. Trimming at V came to 5 bases and at J to 4 bases, leaving 6 bases not matched to a gene. The length of the CDR3 is 15 residues. CDR1 and CDR2 from the germline V gene are SNHLY and FYNNEI. Using immunoSEQ multiplex PCR, the repertoire was profiled, and TCRdb retains in-frame clones only, with some absent. The table shows about 170,000 clones, with around 90% occurring only once. Findings of the study overall: Recipients of AZD1222 seropositive at baseline numbered only five or six. Reports say nearly half of spike-specific TCRs go after unmutated variant regions. The CD4 TCRs associated with vaccination extended across spike and predominated at 160-218 and 743-854. Vaccination with two AZD1222 doses was followed by a rise in Spike-specific TCR breadth and depth.

To note about this clone: The antigen is not known.

This sequence joins TRBV2 and TRBJ1-3, with 9 positions matching TRBD1. The sequence was obtained from an adult who received the AZD1222 COVID-19 vaccine. The sequencing used peripheral blood, collected 28 days after the second AZD1222 dose. The CDR3 loop is CASSTQGARGNTIYF. In DNA form, the CDR3 reads TGTGCCAGCAGTACACAGGGGGCTCGGGGAAACACCATATATTTT.